Below are 12 T cell receptor beta chains sequenced from a single sample in a study of beta chain features in type 1 diabetes. The sequenced template was cDNA made from the entire isolated RNA. TCRdb's table, derived via immunoSEQ multiplex PCR, lists solely in-frame clones and lacks some. The table includes about 360,000 clones, around an eighth detected once. Material for sequencing was naive CD4+ T cells from blood. These receptors came from a man between 18 and 29 years old in good health.

A few counts support this clone. At one end the junction does not follow the germline gene, possibly because of a read error. The rearrangement uses TRBV29-1 and TRBJ2-1; D might be TRBD1 (6 bases). This CDR3 comprises 15 residues. Per germline, CDR1 SQVTM and CDR2 ANQGSEA. This chain's CDR3 is CSVEGGRQAYNEQFF. DNA for the CDR3: TGCAGCGTCGAAGGTGGTAGACAGGCCTACAATGAGCAGTTCTTC.

The chain joins TRBV12-5 to TRBJ2-7, with D possibly being TRBD1 (6 bases). This CDR3 is 12 amino acids long. V was trimmed by 6 bases and J by 3 bases, leaving 9 bases between them. In germline, CDR1 is LGHNT, CDR2 FRNRAP. CDR3 residues: CASGQDSYEQYF. CDR3 DNA sequence: TGTGCTAGTGGGCAGGACAGCTACGAGCAGTACTTC.

This clone was observed a handful of times. The chain links TRBV29-1 to TRBJ1-2; D gene uncertain. Trimming removed 4 bases from V and 4 bases from J, with 10 bases in between. The CDR3 has 12 residues. CDR1 and CDR2 from the germline V gene are SQVTM and ANQGSEA. CDR3 bases: TGCAGCGTTGGAACGGGTATCTATGGCTACACCTTC. This codes for CSVGTGIYGYTF. Full variable domain (outside the CDR3, taken from reference TRBV29-1 and TRBJ1-2): SAVISQKPSRDICQRGTSLTIQCQVDSQVTMMFWYRQQPGQSLTLIATANQGSEATYESGFVIDKFPISRPNLTFSTLTVSNMSPEDSSIYLCSVGTGIYGYTFGSGTRLTVV.

The chain is built from TRBV30 and TRBJ1-4; a possible D gene is TRBD1 (6 bases). Germline loops: CDR1 GTSNPN, CDR2 SVGIG (reference sequence). This CDR3 has 11 residues. V was trimmed by 1 base and J by 16 bases, leaving 13 bases between them. CDR3 amino acids: CAWSDLTGRFF. CDR3 DNA: TGTGCCTGGAGTGATCTCACAGGGAGGTTTTTT.

CDR3 in DNA: TGTGCCAGCTCACCTACGGAGGGACAGGGCTCCTACGAGCAGTACTTC. Translated: CASSPTEGQGSYEQYF. The chain couples TRBV18 to TRBJ2-7; TRBD1 aligns across 9 bases. Per germline, CDR1 KGHSH and CDR2 LQKENI. The junction had 6 bases not matched to a gene; V was cut back by 3 bases and J by 0 bases. The CDR3 totals 16 residues.

This clone was seen just once. The chain employs TRBV11-2 and TRBJ2-5; 7 bases agree with TRBD1. The CDR3 covers 13 residues. With 5 bases clipped from V and 5 bases from J, the junction kept 5 bases outside the gene matches. The V gene's germline CDR1 is SGHAT and CDR2 FQNNGV. The CDR3 nucleotides are TGTGCCAGCAGCCAACAGGGGCGGGAGACCCAGTACTTC. It yields the protein CASSQQGRETQYF. The entire variable domain, with the rest obtained from reference TRBV11-2 and TRBJ2-5, is as follows: EAGVAQSPRYKIIEKRQSVAFWCNPISGHATLYWYQQILGQGPKLLIQFQNNGVVDDSQLPKDRFSAERLKGVDSTLKIQPAKLEDSAVYLCASSQQGRETQYFGPGTRLLVL.

This clone has just a few counts. J is TRBJ1-1 and V is TRBV25-1, with TRBD1 identical over 9 bases. With V trimmed by 6 bases and J by 5 bases, 7 bases remained unmatched. The CDR3 has 14 residues. CDR1 and CDR2 from the germline V gene are MGHDK and SYGVNS. In nucleotides, the CDR3 is TGTGCCAGCAGGGACAGGGGCTGGGGGACTGAAGCTTTCTTT. Translation: CASRDRGWGTEAFF.

The chain combines TRBV28 with TRBJ1-5; maybe TRBD1 (5 bases). Germline lookup yields CDR1 MDHEN and CDR2 SYDVKM. Trimming stripped 3 bases from V and 13 bases from J, with 25 bases between. The CDR3 totals 16 residues. CDR3 in amino acids: CASSLRPLDRSLLQHF. CDR3 DNA: TGTGCCAGCAGTTTGCGGCCCCTCGACAGAAGCTTATTGCAGCATTTT. The variable domain in full, with the rest retrieved from reference TRBV28 and TRBJ1-5, is DVKVTQSSRYLVKRTGEKVFLECVQDMDHENMFWYRQDPGLGLRLIYFSYDVKMKEKGDIPEGYSVSREKKERFSLILESASTNQTSMYLCASSLRPLDRSLLQHFGDGTRLSIL.

A few counts support this clone. V is TRBV6-6 and J is TRBJ1-2, with a possible D match to TRBD1 (5 bases). Trimming removed 0 bases at V and 2 bases at J, with 10 bases between. The CDR3 sequence is 15 residues long. From germline, CDR1 is MNHNY and CDR2 SVGAGI (reference sequence). The DNA for the CDR3 is TGTGCCAGCAGTTACTCGCCAGGGCAGAACTATGGCTACACCTTC. Protein: CASSYSPGQNYGYTF.

This sequence joins TRBV4-3 and TRBJ2-1; TRBD2 aligns across 8 bases. J lost 7 bases, V lost 1 base, and 12 bases had no gene match. This CDR3 has 17 amino acids. Germline CDR1 LGHNA, CDR2 YSLEER. CDR3 sequence (DNA): TGCGCCAGCAGCCAAGCAACACGGGCGGGGGGTGAGAATGAGCAGTTCTTC. Translating it yields CASSQATRAGGENEQFF.

The chain combines TRBV9 with TRBJ2-5, with D perhaps TRBD2 (7 bases). Germline CDR1 is SGDLS and CDR2 is YYNGEE. The germline V and J ends were trimmed by 0 bases and 5 bases, with 17 bases remaining between them. The CDR3 is 16 residues long. CDR3 DNA sequence: TGTGCCAGCAGCGTAGACGGGGGGCCCTTTTCGGAGACCCAGTACTTC. Translated, it gives CASSVDGGPFSETQYF.

This rearrangement joins TRBV11-1 to TRBJ1-2; TRBD1 aligns across 9 bases. The J segment lost 5 bases and the V segment lost 5 bases, leaving 3 bases of the junction unmatched. Looked up from germline, CDR1 is SGHAT and CDR2 is FQDESV (reference sequence). The CDR3 length is 13 residues. The CDR3 protein is CASSTGGNYGYTF. CDR3 in DNA: TGTGCCAGCAGCACAGGGGGCAATTATGGCTACACCTTC.